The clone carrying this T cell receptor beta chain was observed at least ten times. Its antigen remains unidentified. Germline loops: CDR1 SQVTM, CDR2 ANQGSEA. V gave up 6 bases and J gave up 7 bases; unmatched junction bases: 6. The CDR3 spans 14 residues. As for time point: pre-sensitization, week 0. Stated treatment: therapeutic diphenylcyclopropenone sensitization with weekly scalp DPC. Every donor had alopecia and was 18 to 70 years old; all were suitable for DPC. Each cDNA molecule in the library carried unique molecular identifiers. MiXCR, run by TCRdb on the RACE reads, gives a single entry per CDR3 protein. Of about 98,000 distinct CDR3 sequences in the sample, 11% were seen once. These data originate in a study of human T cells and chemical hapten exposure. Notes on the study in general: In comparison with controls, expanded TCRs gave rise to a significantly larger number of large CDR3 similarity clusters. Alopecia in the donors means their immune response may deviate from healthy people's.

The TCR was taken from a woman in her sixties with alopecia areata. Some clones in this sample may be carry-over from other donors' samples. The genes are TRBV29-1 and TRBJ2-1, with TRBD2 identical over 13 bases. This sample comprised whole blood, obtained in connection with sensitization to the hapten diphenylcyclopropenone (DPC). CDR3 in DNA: TGCAGCGTAACCGGGACTAGCGGGAAAAATGAGCAGTTCTTC. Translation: CSVTGTSGKNEQFF.